This TCR beta chain was found in a study of T cells after yellow fever vaccination. Study summary: The authors prepared low-cell-number fractions using SMART-Seq v4 Ultra Low Input. Study results and caveats: There was a possibility that FACS-sorted repertoires contained abundant clonotypes contaminating from the bulk population. The appearance of a small share of clonotypes in both CD4 and CD8 compartments was observed.

This clonotype showed up just a few times. What it recognizes is unknown. Production of TCR cDNA was by 5'RACE template switching, which also added a universal primer site and UMIs. One entry per CDR3 protein results from TCRdb running MiXCR on the 5' RACE reads. The sample includes 620,000 or so distinct CDR3 sequences, 17% of them seen just once. The CDR3 is made up of 17 amino acids. CDR1 is SEHNR and CDR2 is FQNEAQ in the germline V gene (reference sequence). V lost 0 bases and J 0 bases, leaving 12 bases between the germline ends. Sequences were derived from PBMCs, sampled about 5 days after the first yellow fever vaccination. The chain carries TRBV7-9 and TRBJ2-4, with D possibly called TRBD1 or TRBD2 (5 bases each). The source of this sequence is a young man who received the YFV17D yellow fever vaccine. CDR3 sequence: CASSLALGTVAKNIQYF. CDR3 nucleotide sequence: TGTGCCAGCAGCTTAGCGCTAGGGACGGTAGCCAAAAACATTCAGTACTTC.